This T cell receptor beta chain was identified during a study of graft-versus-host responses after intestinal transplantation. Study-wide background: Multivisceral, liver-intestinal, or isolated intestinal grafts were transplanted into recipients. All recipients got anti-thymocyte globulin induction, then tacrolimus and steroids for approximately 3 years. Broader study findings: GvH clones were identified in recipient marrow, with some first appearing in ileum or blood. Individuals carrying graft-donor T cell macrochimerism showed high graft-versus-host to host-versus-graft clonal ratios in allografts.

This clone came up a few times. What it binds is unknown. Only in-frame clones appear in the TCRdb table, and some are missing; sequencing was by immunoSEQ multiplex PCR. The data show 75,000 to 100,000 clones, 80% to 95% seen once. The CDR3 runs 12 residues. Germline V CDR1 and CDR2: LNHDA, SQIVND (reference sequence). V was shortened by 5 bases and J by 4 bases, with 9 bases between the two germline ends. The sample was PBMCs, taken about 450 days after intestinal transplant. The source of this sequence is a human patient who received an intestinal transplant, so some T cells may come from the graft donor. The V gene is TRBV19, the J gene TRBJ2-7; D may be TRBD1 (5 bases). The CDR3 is CASSATEYEQYF. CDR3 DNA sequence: TGTGCCAGTAGTGCGACAGAGTACGAGCAGTACTTC.